This T cell receptor beta chain was identified during a study of T cell responses to AZD1222 COVID-19 vaccine. Study outcomes and limitations: Seropositive status at baseline applied to only a handful of AZD1222 recipients.

Concerning this clone: The antigen is undetermined.

V was pared by 5 bases and J by 3 bases, with 26 bases between. Germline assignment: CDR1 MRHNA and CDR2 SNTAGT. The CDR3 runs to 19 residues. Sequencing was performed with immunoSEQ multiplex PCR; in TCRdb, only in-frame clones are kept and a portion is missing. The sample carries over 100,000 clones, 70% to 90% recorded once. The receptor was isolated from an adult who received the AZD1222 COVID-19 vaccine. The J gene is TRBJ1-3, the V gene TRBV6-4; D is possibly TRBD1 (5 bases). The material sequenced was peripheral blood, taken 28 days after the second AZD1222 dose. The CDR3 here is CASSHNGAEKRDFGNTIYF. CDR3 bases: TGTGCCAGCAGTCACAACGGGGCAGAGAAACGGGACTTTGGAAACACCATATATTTT.